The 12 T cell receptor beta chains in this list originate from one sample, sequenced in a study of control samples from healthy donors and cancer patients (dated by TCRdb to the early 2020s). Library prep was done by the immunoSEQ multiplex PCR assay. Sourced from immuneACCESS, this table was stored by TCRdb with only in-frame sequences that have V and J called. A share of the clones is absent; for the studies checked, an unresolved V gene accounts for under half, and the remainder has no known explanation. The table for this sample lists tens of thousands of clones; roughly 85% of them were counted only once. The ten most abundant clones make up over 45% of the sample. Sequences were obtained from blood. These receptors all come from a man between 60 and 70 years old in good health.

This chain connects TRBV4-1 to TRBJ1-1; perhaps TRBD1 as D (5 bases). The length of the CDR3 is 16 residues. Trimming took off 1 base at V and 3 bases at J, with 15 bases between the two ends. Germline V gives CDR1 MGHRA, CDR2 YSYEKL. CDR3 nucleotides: TGCGCCAGCAGCCAAGCCCCTGCGGGGGAATACACTGAAGCTTTCTTT. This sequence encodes CASSQAPAGEYTEAFF.

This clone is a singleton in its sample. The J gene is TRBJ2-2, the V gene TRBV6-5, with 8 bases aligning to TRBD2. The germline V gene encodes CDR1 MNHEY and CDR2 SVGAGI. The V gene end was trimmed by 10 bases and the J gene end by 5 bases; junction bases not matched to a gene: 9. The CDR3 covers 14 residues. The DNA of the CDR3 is TGTGCCACCCTCGGGGCTAGCGGGACCGGGGAGCTGTTTTTT. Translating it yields CATLGASGTGELFF.

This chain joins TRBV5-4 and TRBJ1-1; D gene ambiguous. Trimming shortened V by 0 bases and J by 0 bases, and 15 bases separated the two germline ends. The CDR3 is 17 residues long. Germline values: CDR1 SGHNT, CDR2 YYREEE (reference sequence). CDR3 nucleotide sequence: TGTGCCAGCAGCTTGGCCAATCGGGGTTCTATGAACACTGAAGCTTTCTTT. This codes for CASSLANRGSMNTEAFF.

The CDR3 coding sequence is TGTGCCAGCGGATCCGGGGGGGGCTACACCTTC. As protein: CASGSGGGYTF. The rearrangement joins TRBV7-6 to TRBJ1-2; TRBD1 might be the D (5 bases). CDR3 length: 11 amino acids. The V gene lost 8 bases and the J gene lost 8 bases, with 12 bases spanning the gap. Germline V CDR1 and CDR2: SGHVS, FNYEAQ.

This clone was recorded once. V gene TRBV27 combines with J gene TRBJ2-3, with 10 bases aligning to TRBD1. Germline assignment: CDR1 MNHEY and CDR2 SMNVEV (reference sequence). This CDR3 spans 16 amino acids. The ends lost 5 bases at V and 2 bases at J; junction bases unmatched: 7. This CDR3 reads CASSPGTGAFTDTQYF. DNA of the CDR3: TGTGCCAGCAGTCCCGGGACAGGGGCATTCACAGATACGCAGTATTTT.

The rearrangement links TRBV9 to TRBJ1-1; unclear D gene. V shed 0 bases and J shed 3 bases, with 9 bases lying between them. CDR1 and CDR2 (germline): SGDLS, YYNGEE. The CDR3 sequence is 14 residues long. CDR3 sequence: CASSVGPVHTEAFF. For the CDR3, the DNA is TGTGCCAGCAGCGTAGGCCCTGTCCACACTGAAGCTTTCTTT. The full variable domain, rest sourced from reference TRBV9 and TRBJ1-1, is DSGVTQTPKHLITATGQRVTLRCSPRSGDLSVYWYQQSLDQGLQFLIQYYNGEERAKGNILERFSAQQFPDLHSELNLSSLELGDSALYFCASSVGPVHTEAFFGQGTRLTVV.

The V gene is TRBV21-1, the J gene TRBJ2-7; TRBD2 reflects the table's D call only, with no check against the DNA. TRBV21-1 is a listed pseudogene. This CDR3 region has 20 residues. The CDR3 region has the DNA TGTGCCAGCAGCAAAGCGGGGGGGTGGATAGCGGGAGGAGGTGCCTACGAGCAGTACTTC. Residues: CASSKAGGWIAGGGAYEQYF.

The CDR3 sequence is CASSLDRANQPQHF. The CDR3 coding sequence is TGTGCCAGCAGCCTGGACAGGGCCAATCAGCCCCAGCATTTT. This chain connects TRBV6-5 to TRBJ1-5, with 8 bases matching TRBD1. There are 14 residues in the CDR3. The V segment lost 6 bases and the J segment 3 bases; nucleotides outside the gene matches: 4. CDR1 is MNHEY and CDR2 is SVGAGI in the germline V gene.

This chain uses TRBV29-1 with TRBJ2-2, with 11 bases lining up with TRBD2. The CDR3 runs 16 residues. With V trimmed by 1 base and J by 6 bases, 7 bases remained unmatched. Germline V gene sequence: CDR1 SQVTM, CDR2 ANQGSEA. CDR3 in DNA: TGCAGCGTTGAAGGGGGTAGCGGGGGGGGGCCCGGGGAGCTGTTTTTT. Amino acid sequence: CSVEGGSGGGPGELFF.

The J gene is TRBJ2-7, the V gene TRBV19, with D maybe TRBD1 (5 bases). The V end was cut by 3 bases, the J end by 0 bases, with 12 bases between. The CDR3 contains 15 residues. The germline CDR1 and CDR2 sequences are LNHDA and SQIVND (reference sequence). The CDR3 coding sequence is TGTGCCAGTAGTATCATCCAGGGATACTCCTACGAGCAGTACTTC. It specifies CASSIIQGYSYEQYF.

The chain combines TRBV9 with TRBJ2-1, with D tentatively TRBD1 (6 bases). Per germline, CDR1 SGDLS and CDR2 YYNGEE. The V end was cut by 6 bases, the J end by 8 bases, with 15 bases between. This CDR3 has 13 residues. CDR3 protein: CASKPTGWDEQFF. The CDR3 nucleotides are TGTGCCAGCAAACCCACAGGGTGGGATGAGCAGTTCTTC.

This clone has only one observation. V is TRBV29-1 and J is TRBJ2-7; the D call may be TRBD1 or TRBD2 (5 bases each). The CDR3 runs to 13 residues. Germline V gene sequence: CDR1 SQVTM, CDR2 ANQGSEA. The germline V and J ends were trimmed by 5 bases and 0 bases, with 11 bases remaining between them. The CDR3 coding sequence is TGCAGCGTTACCCAGGGACCCTCCTACGAGCAGTACTTC. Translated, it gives CSVTQGPSYEQYF.